This TCR beta chain was captured by sequencing in a study of blood T cell repertoires in COVID-19. Sequencing used immunoSEQ multiplex PCR; TCRdb keeps in-frame clones, though not all of them. The data hold fewer than 50,000 clones, with about 80% observed a single time. Germline CDR1 and CDR2: MNHEY and SVGEGT. This CDR3 has 14 residues. The germline V and J ends were trimmed by 5 bases and 1 base, with 12 bases remaining between them. The chain couples TRBV6-2 or TRBV6-3 to TRBJ2-7, with D possibly matching TRBD1 (6 bases). Sequences were obtained from peripheral blood. This clonotype was sampled from a man aged 65 to 79 with acute or convalescent COVID-19. CDR3 protein: CASSAYRESYEQYF. The CDR3 DNA reads TGTGCCAGCAGTGCTTACAGGGAATCCTACGAGCAGTACTTC.